Listed below are T cell receptor beta chains from one sample, sequenced in a study of human T cells and chemical hapten exposure. Each CDR3 protein is one row after TCRdb ran MiXCR on the RACE reads. Among more than 250,000 distinct CDR3 sequences, over 8% were seen once, and the ten largest hold over 2%. Sequencing used whole blood, obtained in connection with sensitization to the hapten diphenylcyclopropenone (DPC). The receptor source for this set is a woman aged 40 to 50 with alopecia areata. Some clones in this sample may be carry-over from other donors' samples. CDR3s include the opening cysteine and the closing phenylalanine or tryptophan. The D gene is left open where the match is weak. Size tells how often a clone was seen (once, few, many) or the class of an expanded clone, and some rows leave it out.

size: few
J: TRBJ2-1
V: TRBV5-1
D: NA
DNA: TGCGCCAGCAGCTTGTCGGCGGGACTGGCGAATGAGCAGTTCTTC
CDR3: CASSLSAGLANEQFF

size: NA
J: TRBJ2-5
V: TRBV3-1
D: TRBD2
DNA: TGTGCCAGCTGGGGACTAGCTGGTGGAGAGACCCAGTACTTC
CDR3: CASWGLAGGETQYF

size: NA
J: TRBJ2-2
V: TRBV4-3
D: NA
DNA: TGCGCCAGCAGGGGCCTAAACACCGGGGAGCTGTTTTTT
CDR3: CASRGLNTGELFF

size: few
J: TRBJ1-5
V: TRBV6-6
D: NA
DNA: TGTGCCAGCAGTTCCGGACGGGGTTGGAATCAGCCCCAGCATTTT
CDR3: CASSSGRGWNQPQHF

size: many
J: TRBJ1-1
V: TRBV3-1
D: NA
DNA: TGTGCCAGCACCTTGACAGGAGCTACAAAAGCTTTCTTT
CDR3: CASTLTGATKAFF

size: few
J: TRBJ2-7
V: TRBV25-1
D: TRBD1
DNA: TGTGCCAGCAGTGAGGAGGAGACAGGGTGGGTTCCAAGCTCCTACGAGCAGTACTTC
CDR3: CASSEEETGWVPSSYEQYF

size: many
J: TRBJ1-6
V: TRBV7-2
D: NA
DNA: TGTGCCAGCAGCTTAGCGAGGGGTCGGGATTATAATTCACCCCTCCACTTT
CDR3: CASSLARGRDYNSPLHF

size: many
J: TRBJ1-4
V: TRBV29-1
D: NA
DNA: TGCAGCGTTGAAGGCCGGGACCATCGAGAAAAACTGTTTTTT
CDR3: CSVEGRDHREKLFF

size: NA
J: TRBJ2-7
V: TRBV5-5
D: NA
DNA: TGTGCCAGCAGCTTGGGACTAGGAGGAGAGCAGTACTTC
CDR3: CASSLGLGGEQYF

size: few
J: TRBJ1-2
V: TRBV18
D: NA
DNA: TGTGCCAGCTCACCAGACGCTTTCTATGGCTACACCTTC
CDR3: CASSPDAFYGYTF

size: few
J: TRBJ2-1
V: TRBV6-2/TRBV6-3
D: NA
DNA: TGTGCCAGCAGTTACCGCGACAGAGAGCAGTTCTTC
CDR3: CASSYRDREQFF

size: many
J: TRBJ2-1
V: TRBV12-3/TRBV12-4
D: NA
DNA: TGTGCCAGCAGTTTCGGCGCTGAGCAGTTCTTC
CDR3: CASSFGAEQFF

size: NA
J: TRBJ1-2
V: TRBV5-1
D: NA
DNA: TGCGCCAGCAGCTCGACTGGGGACATCTATGGCTACACCTTC
CDR3: CASSSTGDIYGYTF

size: NA
J: TRBJ1-5
V: TRBV10-3
D: TRBD1
DNA: TGTGCCATCATGACCGGGACAGGATTTAATCAGCCCCAGCATTTT
CDR3: CAIMTGTGFNQPQHF

size: few
J: TRBJ1-2
V: TRBV20-1
D: NA
DNA: TGCAGTGCTAGGCCCCCCGGACGACGGACAAGTAGTGGCTACACCTTC
CDR3: CSARPPGRRTSSGYTF

size: many
J: TRBJ2-2
V: TRBV11-1
D: NA
DNA: TGTGCCAGCAGCTTAGGGACAGCTCCGGGCACCGGGGAGCTGTTTTTT
CDR3: CASSLGTAPGTGELFF

size: many
J: TRBJ1-2
V: TRBV12-3/TRBV12-4
D: NA
DNA: TGTGCCAGCAGTTTACAGGGGTACTATGGCTACACCTTC
CDR3: CASSLQGYYGYTF

size: few
J: TRBJ2-7
V: TRBV3-2
D: NA
DNA: TGTGCCAGCAGCCAAGGCGGGAGGCCCTACGAGCAGTACTTC
CDR3: CASSQGGRPYEQYF

size: NA
J: TRBJ1-4
V: TRBV15
D: NA
DNA: TGTGCCACCAGCAGAGCAGGGCCTGGAGAAAAACTGTTTTTT
CDR3: CATSRAGPGEKLFF

size: many
J: TRBJ1-6
V: TRBV12-3/TRBV12-4
D: TRBD1
DNA: TGTGCCAGCAGTTCGGGACAGATCAATTCACCCCTCCACTTT
CDR3: CASSSGQINSPLHF

size: NA
J: TRBJ1-2
V: TRBV6-4
D: NA
DNA: TGTGCCAGCAGTGAAGAGGGAACCTATGGCTACACCTTC
CDR3: CASSEEGTYGYTF

size: few
J: TRBJ1-1
V: TRBV29-1
D: NA
DNA: TGCAGCGTGGGCGCCTCGAACACTGAAGCTTTCTTT
CDR3: CSVGASNTEAFF

size: NA
J: TRBJ2-5
V: TRBV27
D: NA
DNA: TGTGCCAGCAGTCCATCGACAGCGGAAAAAGAGACCCAGTACTTC
CDR3: CASSPSTAEKETQYF

size: few
J: TRBJ2-2
V: TRBV20-1
D: NA
DNA: TGCAGTGCTAGTCTGGGGGGCATCACCGGGGAGCTGTTTTTT
CDR3: CSASLGGITGELFF

size: NA
J: TRBJ2-7
V: TRBV4-1
D: TRBD1
DNA: TGCGCCAGCAGCTGGGACAGGGACGCCTACGAGCAGTACTTC
CDR3: CASSWDRDAYEQYF

size: NA
J: TRBJ2-6
V: TRBV11-2
D: TRBD1
DNA: TGTGCCAGCAGCTTACATCCGGGACAGGGGCGCTCTGGGGCCAACGTCCTGACTTTC
CDR3: CASSLHPGQGRSGANVLTF

size: NA
J: TRBJ2-1
V: TRBV5-4
D: NA
DNA: TGTGCCAGCAGCTTAGGGACAAGTAGACCGACAAACAATGAGCAGTTCTTC
CDR3: CASSLGTSRPTNNEQFF